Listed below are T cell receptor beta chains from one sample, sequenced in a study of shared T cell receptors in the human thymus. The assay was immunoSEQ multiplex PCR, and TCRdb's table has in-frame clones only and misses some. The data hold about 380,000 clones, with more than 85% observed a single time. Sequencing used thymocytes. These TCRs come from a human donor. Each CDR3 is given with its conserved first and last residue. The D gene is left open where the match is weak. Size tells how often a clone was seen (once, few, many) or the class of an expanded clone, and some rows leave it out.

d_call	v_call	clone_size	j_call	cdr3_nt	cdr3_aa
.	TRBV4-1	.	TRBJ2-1	TGCGCCAGCAGCCAGTCCGCCCTGCCGGATCTGTTCTTC	CASSQSALPDLFF
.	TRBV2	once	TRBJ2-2	TGTGCCAGCAGTGAAGCGCTTCGATGGGGCGCGAACACCGGGGAGCTGTTTTTT	CASSEALRWGANTGELFF
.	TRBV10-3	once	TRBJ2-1	TGTGCCATCAGTAACCCGGGACCCTTACTTGGGCAGTTCTTC	CAISNPGPLLGQFF
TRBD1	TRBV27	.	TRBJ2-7	TGTGCCAGCAGTAGCGGGACAGGGCCTACCTACGAGCAGTACTTC	CASSSGTGPTYEQYF
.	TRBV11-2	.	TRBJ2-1	TGTGCCAGCAGCTTAGGGGGCCCATACAATGAGCAGTTCTTC	CASSLGGPYNEQFF
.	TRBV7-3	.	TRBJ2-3	TGTGCCAGCAGCCTACAGGGGGCTAGCGGGTATTTAAATACGCAGTATTTT	CASSLQGASGYLNTQYF
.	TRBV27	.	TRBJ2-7	TGTGCCAGCAGTATGGCGGGTGGTTACGAGCAGTACTTC	CASSMAGGYEQYF
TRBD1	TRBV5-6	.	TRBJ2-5	TGTGCCAGCAGCTTGGGAGGGGACAGGGGAAAAAACCAAGAGACCCAGTACTTC	CASSLGGDRGKNQETQYF
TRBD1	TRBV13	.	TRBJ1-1	TGTGCCAGCAGCTCCCGAACAGGGGATAAAGCTTTCTTT	CASSSRTGDKAFF
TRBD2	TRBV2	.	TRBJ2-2	TGTGCCAGCAGGCGACTACTAGCGACGAACACCGGGGAGCTGTTTTTT	CASRRLLATNTGELFF
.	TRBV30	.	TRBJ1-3	TGTGCCTGGGCTAGACAGGCTCGCTCTGGAAACACCATATATTTT	CAWARQARSGNTIYF
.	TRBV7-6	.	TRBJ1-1	TGTGCCAGCAGCCGAGGGTGGTCAGAAAAAGCTTTCTTT	CASSRGWSEKAFF